These T cell receptor beta chains were read from a single sample in a study of blood T cell repertoires in COVID-19. Here immunoSEQ multiplex PCR was the method, and the copy in TCRdb shows in-frame clones only, minus some. Among 200,000 to 250,000 clones listed, 70% to 90% were seen once. Sequencing was done on a sample of PBMCs or T cells enriched from blood (not recorded which). All receptors come from a man between 50 and 59 years old who had been exposed to COVID-19. CDR3s include the opening cysteine and the closing phenylalanine or tryptophan.

v_gene: TRBV7-8
CDR3aa: CASSLVSPVPYLLAQYF

v_gene: TRBV5-4
CDR3aa: CASTQGGATIQETQYF

v_gene: TRBV21-1
CDR3aa: CASSKEGQGTYNEQFF

v_gene: TRBV2
CDR3aa: CASSGQGGNTQYF

v_gene: TRBV6-5
CDR3aa: CASKPTSGTEAFF

v_gene: TRBV6-5
CDR3aa: CASSYSGRLSGNTIYF

v_gene: TRBV3-1/TRBV3-2
CDR3aa: CASSQERHRGLNEKLFF

v_gene: TRBV5-1
CDR3aa: CASSLVQGAYSGANVLTF

v_gene: TRBV2
CDR3aa: CASSLQGARGHTEAFF

v_gene: TRBV28
CDR3aa: CASGFYPSGVNEQFF

v_gene: TRBV11-3
CDR3aa: CASSAAIQGVGEKLFF

v_gene: TRBV2
CDR3aa: CASGGEDQPQHF

v_gene: TRBV2
CDR3aa: CASSGLGTASEKLFF

v_gene: TRBV7-9
CDR3aa: CASTPRGGAGNTIYF

v_gene: TRBV5-1
CDR3aa: CASSLGTGNQPQHF

v_gene: TRBV5-4
CDR3aa: CASRLNRVQETQYF